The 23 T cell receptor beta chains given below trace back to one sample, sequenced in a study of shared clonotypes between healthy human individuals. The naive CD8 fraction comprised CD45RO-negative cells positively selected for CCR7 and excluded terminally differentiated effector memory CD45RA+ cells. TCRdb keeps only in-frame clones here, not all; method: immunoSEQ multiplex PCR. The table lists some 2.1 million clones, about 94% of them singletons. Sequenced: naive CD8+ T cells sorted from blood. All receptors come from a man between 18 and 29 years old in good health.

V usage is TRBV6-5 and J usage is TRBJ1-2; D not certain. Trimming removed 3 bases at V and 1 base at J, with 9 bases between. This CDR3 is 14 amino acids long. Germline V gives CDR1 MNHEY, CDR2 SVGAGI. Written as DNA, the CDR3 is TGTGCCAGCAGTTATGGTTGGGGTAACTATGGCTACACCTTC. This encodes CASSYGWGNYGYTF.

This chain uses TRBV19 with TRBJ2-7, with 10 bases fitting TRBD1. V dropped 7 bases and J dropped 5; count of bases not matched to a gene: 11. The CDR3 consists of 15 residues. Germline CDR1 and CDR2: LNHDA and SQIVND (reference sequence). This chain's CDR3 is CASTPDRDRGHEQYF. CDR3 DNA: TGTGCCAGTACTCCGGACCGTGACAGGGGGCACGAGCAGTACTTC.

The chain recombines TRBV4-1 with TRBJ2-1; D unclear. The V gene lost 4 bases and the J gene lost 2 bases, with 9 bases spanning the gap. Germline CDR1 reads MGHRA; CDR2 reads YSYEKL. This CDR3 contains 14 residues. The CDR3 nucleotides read TGCGCCAGCAGCCCCCCCGGGCCCTACAATGAGCAGTTCTTC. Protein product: CASSPPGPYNEQFF.

The CDR3 DNA reads TGTGCCAGCAGCGTAGGTGGGATCCGAGAGACCCAGTACTTC. As protein: CASSVGGIRETQYF. The rearrangement joins TRBV9 to TRBJ2-5; D is undetermined. The V gene's germline CDR1 is SGDLS and CDR2 YYNGEE. The CDR3 sequence is 14 residues long. The V and J ends lost 0 bases and 4 bases respectively, with 10 bases between them. Supplemented by reference TRBV9 and TRBJ2-5, the full variable domain reads DSGVTQTPKHLITATGQRVTLRCSPRSGDLSVYWYQQSLDQGLQFLIQYYNGEERAKGNILERFSAQQFPDLHSELNLSSLELGDSALYFCASSVGGIRETQYFGPGTRLLVL.

The CDR3 reads CASSDEGRAGETQYF. The DNA for the CDR3 is TGTGCCAGCAGTGACGAGGGGAGGGCGGGGGAGACCCAGTACTTC. This chain links TRBV6-1 with TRBJ2-5, with 7 nucleotides matching TRBD2. This CDR3 is 15 amino acids long. V trimming: 3 bases; J trimming: 5 bases; junction bases outside the gene matches: 9. Germline assignment: CDR1 MNHNS and CDR2 SASEGT.

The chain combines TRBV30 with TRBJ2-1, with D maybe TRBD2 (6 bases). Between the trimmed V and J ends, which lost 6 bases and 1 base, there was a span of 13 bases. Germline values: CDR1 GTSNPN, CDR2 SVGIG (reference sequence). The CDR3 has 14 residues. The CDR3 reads CACNDGSSYNEQFF. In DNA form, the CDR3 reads TGTGCCTGCAACGACGGGAGTTCCTACAATGAGCAGTTCTTC.

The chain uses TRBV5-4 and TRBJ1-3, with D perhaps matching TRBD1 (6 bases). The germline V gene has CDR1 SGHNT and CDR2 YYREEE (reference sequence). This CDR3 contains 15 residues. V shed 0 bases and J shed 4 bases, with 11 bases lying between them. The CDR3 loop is CASSLDRTAGNTIYF. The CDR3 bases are TGTGCCAGCAGCTTGGACAGGACAGCAGGAAACACCATATATTTT.

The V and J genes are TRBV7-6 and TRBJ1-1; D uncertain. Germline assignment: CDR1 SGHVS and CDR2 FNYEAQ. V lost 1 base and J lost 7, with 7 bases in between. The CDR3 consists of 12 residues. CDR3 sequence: CASSLGAGEAFF. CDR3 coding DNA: TGTGCCAGCAGCTTAGGAGCAGGTGAAGCTTTCTTT. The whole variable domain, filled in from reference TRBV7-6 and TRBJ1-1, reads GAGVSQSPRYKVTKRGQDVALRCDPISGHVSLYWYRQALGQGPEFLTYFNYEAQQDKSGLPNDRFSAERPEGSISTLTIQRTEQRDSAMYRCASSLGAGEAFFGQGTRLTVV.

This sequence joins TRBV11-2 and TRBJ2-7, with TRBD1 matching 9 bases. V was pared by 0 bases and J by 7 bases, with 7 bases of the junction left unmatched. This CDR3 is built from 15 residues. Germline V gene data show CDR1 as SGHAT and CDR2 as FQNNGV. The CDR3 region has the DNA TGTGCCAGCAGCTTAGAATGGACAGGGGTATCTGAGCAGTACTTC. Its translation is CASSLEWTGVSEQYF.

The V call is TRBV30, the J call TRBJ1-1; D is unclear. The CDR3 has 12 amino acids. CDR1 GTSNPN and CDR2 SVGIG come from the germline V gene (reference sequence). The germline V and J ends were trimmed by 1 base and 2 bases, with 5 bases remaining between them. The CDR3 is CAWSAYNTEAFF. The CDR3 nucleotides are TGTGCCTGGAGTGCTTATAACACTGAAGCTTTCTTT.

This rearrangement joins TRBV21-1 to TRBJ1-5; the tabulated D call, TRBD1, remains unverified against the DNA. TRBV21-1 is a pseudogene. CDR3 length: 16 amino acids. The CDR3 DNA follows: TGTGCCAGCAGCAGGCAGGGGGCGTCGGGGGGTCAGCCCCAGCATTTT. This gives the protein CASSRQGASGGQPQHF.

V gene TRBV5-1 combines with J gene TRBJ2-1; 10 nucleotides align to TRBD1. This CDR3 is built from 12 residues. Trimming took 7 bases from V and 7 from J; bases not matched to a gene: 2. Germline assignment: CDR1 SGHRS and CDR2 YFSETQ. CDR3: CASWGQGNEQFF. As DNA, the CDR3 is TGCGCCAGCTGGGGACAGGGGAATGAGCAGTTCTTC.

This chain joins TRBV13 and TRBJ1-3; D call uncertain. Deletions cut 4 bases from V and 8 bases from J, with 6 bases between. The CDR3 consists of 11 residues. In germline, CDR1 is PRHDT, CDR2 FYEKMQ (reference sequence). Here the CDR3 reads CASSSGDTIYF. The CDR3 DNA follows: TGTGCCAGCAGCTCCGGGGACACCATATATTTT.

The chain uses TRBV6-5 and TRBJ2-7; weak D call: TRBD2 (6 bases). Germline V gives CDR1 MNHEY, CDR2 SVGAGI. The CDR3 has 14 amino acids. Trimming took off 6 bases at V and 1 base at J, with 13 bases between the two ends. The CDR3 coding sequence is TGTGCCAGCAGCCAGGAGGGTCTTTCCTACGAGCAGTACTTC. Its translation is CASSQEGLSYEQYF.

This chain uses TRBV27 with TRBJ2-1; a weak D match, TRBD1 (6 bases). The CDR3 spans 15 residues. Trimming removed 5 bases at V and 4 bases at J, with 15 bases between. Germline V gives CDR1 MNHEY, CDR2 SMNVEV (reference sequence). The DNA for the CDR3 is TGTGCCAGCAGTCCCGGGACACAGAGTTACAATGAGCAGTTCTTC. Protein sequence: CASSPGTQSYNEQFF.

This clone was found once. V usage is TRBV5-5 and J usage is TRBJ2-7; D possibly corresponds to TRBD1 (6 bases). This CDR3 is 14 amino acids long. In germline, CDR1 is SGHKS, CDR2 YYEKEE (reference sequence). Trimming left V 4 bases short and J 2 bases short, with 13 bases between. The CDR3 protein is CASSTGQYTYEQYF. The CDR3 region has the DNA TGTGCCAGCAGCACCGGACAGTACACCTACGAGCAGTACTTC.

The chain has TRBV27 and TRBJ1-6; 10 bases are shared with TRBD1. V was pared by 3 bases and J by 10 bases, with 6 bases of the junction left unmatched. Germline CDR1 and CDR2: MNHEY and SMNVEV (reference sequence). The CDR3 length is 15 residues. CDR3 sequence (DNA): TGTGCCAGCAGTTTTACCGGGACAGGGGTATCACCCCTCCACTTT. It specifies CASSFTGTGVSPLHF.

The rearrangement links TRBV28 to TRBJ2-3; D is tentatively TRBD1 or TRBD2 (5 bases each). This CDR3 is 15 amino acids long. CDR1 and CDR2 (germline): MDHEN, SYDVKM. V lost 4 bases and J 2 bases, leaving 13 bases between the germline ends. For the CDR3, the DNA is TGTGCCAGCAGTTCGCCTGAGGGGTACACAGATACGCAGTATTTT. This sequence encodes CASSSPEGYTDTQYF. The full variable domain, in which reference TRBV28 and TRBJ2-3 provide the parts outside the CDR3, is DVKVTQSSRYLVKRTGEKVFLECVQDMDHENMFWYRQDPGLGLRLIYFSYDVKMKEKGDIPEGYSVSREKKERFSLILESASTNQTSMYLCASSSPEGYTDTQYFGPGTRLTVL.

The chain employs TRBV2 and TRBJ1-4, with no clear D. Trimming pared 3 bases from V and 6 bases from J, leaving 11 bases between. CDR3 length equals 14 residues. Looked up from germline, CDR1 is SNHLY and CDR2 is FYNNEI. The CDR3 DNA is TGTGCCAGCAGTGAGTTGGTTCGGGATGAAAAACTGTTTTTT. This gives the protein CASSELVRDEKLFF.

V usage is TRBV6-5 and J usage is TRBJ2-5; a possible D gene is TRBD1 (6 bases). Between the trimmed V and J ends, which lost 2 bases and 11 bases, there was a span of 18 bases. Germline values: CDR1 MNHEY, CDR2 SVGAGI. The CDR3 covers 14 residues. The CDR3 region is CASSYAGRGREQYF. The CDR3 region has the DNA TGTGCCAGCAGTTACGCAGGCAGGGGAAGGGAGCAGTACTTC.

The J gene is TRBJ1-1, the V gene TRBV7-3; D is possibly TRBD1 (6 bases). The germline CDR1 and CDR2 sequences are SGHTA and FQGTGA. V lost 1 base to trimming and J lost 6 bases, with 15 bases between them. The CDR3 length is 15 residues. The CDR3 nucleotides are TGTGCCAGCAGCTTAATCGCACAGGGATTATCTGAAGCTTTCTTT. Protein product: CASSLIAQGLSEAFF.

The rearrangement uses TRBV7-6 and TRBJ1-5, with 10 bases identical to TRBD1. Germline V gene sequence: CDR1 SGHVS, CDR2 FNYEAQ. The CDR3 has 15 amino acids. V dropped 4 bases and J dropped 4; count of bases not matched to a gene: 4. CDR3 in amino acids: CASSWTGQGNQPQHF. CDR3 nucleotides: TGTGCCAGCAGCTGGACGGGACAGGGGAATCAGCCCCAGCATTTT. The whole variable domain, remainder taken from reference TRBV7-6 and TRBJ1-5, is GAGVSQSPRYKVTKRGQDVALRCDPISGHVSLYWYRQALGQGPEFLTYFNYEAQQDKSGLPNDRFSAERPEGSISTLTIQRTEQRDSAMYRCASSWTGQGNQPQHFGDGTRLSIL.

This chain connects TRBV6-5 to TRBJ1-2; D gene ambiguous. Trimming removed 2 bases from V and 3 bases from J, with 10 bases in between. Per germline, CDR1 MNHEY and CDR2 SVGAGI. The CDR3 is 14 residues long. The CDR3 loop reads CASSYRSTYYGYTF. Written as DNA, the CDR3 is TGTGCCAGCAGTTACCGGTCCACCTACTATGGCTACACCTTC.